Sequencing of this TCR beta chain was carried out in a study of metastatic and nonmetastatic thyroid tumors. Study-level background: Repertoires were compared across blood and tumor or nodule tissue from malignant and benign thyroid patients. General study results and limits: TCR beta diversity was reportedly significantly higher in malignant thyroid tumors than benign nodules, in blood and tumor.

Not a single patient had been given any form of treatment at any point before undergoing thyroid surgery. The ends were cut back, 6 bases at V and 1 base at J, with 12 bases in the middle. The CDR3 totals 15 residues. Germline V gives CDR1 SNHLY, CDR2 FYNNEI. In its sample, this clone ranks as medium-sized. The antigen remains undetermined. Original methodology: A classifier for distant metastasis in papillary thyroid cancer was constructed using CDR3 differences observed across clinicopathological groups. TCRdb re-called clones via MiXCR from the PCR reads. These V and J calls are TCRdb output, not the study's own analysis. Of 50,000 or so clones in the sample, about 25% were seen once.

Sequenced input: blood. The rearrangement joins TRBV2 to TRBJ2-2, with D tentatively TRBD1 or TRBD2 (6 bases each). This TCR was sampled from a male donor with papillary thyroid cancer or a benign thyroid nodule (not recorded which). Some clones in this sample may be carry-over from other donors' samples. The CDR3 coding sequence is TGTGCCAGCAGACGACAGGAGGGGAACACCGGGGAGCTGTTTTTT. Translation gives CASRRQEGNTGELFF.